Listed below are T cell receptor beta chains from one sample, sequenced in a study of blood T cell repertoires in COVID-19. Produced via immunoSEQ multiplex PCR; TCRdb's table is partial and in-frame only. The sample consists of roughly 87,000 clones, approximately 85% of them appearing once. Sample: peripheral blood. These receptors came from a human donor in a cohort sampled during active COVID-19. Each CDR3 is given with its conserved first and last residue. The order of the fields is clone size, D gene, J gene, V gene, CDR3 DNA, CDR3 protein. D genes are given only for firm matches. Only some rows state a clone size, as once, few, many or a class for expanded clones.

>once|-|TRBJ1-2|TRBV19
TGTGCCAGTGGCCGGACGGACAGATCCTATGGCTACACCTTC
CASGRTDRSYGYTF
>-|-|TRBJ2-7|TRBV7-2
TGTGCCAGCAGCTTAGTGGCACTAGGACCCTACGAGCAGTACTTC
CASSLVALGPYEQYF
>-|-|TRBJ2-7|TRBV5-1
TGCGCCAGCAGCTTAAGACCGGACAGAGCCTACGAGCAGTACTTC
CASSLRPDRAYEQYF
>-|TRBD1|TRBJ1-5|TRBV5-8
TGTGCCAGCAGCTTTACAGGGGGCACTCAGCCCCAGCATTTT
CASSFTGGTQPQHF
>-|TRBD2|TRBJ2-3|TRBV5-1
TGCGCCAGCAGTCTTATTAGCGGGAGATCAGATACGCAGTATTTT
CASSLISGRSDTQYF
>-|-|TRBJ2-7|TRBV19
TGTGCCAGTAGTATAGATCCGTCCTACGAGCAGTACTTC
CASSIDPSYEQYF
>-|-|TRBJ1-1|TRBV5-6
TGTGCCAGCAGCTTCGGGGGAAGGGCTTTCTTT
CASSFGGRAFF
>-|TRBD2|TRBJ2-7|TRBV2
TGTGCCAGCCAAAGTAGCGGGAGCTCCTACGAGCAGTACTTC
CASQSSGSSYEQYF
>-|-|TRBJ2-7|TRBV9
TGTGCCAGCAGCATAAACAGCAACGAGCAGTACTTC
CASSINSNEQYF
>-|-|TRBJ1-1|TRBV9
TGTGCCAGCAGCCACTCTCCGATGGCATTAGCTAAGACAGGGAACACTGAAGCTTTCTTT
CASSHSPMALAKTGNTEAFF
>few|-|TRBJ2-5|TRBV20-1
TGCAGTGCCACTACCCAAGAGACCCAGTACTTC
CSATTQETQYF
>-|TRBD2|TRBJ2-3|TRBV3-1/TRBV3-2
TGTGCCAGCAGCCAGCCGGGACTAGCGGGGGGGACAGATACGCAGTATTTT
CASSQPGLAGGTDTQYF
>-|-|TRBJ1-1|TRBV6-2/TRBV6-3
TGTGCCAGCAGTCGACAAGGCTGGACTGAAGCTTTCTTT
CASSRQGWTEAFF
>-|-|TRBJ1-5|TRBV10-3
TGTGCCACAAGGACAGCTTATAGCAATCAGCCCCAGCATTTT
CATRTAYSNQPQHF
>-|-|TRBJ1-5|TRBV6-5
TGTGCCAGCAGTTCCCGTGGGGGGACGAGAAATCAGCCCCAGCATTTT
CASSSRGGTRNQPQHF
>-|-|TRBJ2-5|TRBV24-1
TGTGCCACCAGTGATTTTGATCGGTGGACCCAGTACTTC
CATSDFDRWTQYF
>-|TRBD2|TRBJ2-3|TRBV6-1
TGTGCCAGCAGTGGCGACTCCTTAGCGGGGGGCACAGATACGCAGTATTTT
CASSGDSLAGGTDTQYF
>-|TRBD1|TRBJ2-1|TRBV7-2
TGTGCCAGCAGCGGCGGGACAGGGAAGATCAATGAGCAGTTCTTC
CASSGGTGKINEQFF
>-|TRBD2|TRBJ2-1|TRBV7-2
TGTGCCAGCAGCTTAGACCTTGGGGTAGCGGGAGAGGTTGAGCAGTTCTTC
CASSLDLGVAGEVEQFF
>-|TRBD1|TRBJ2-3|TRBV5-1
TGCGCCAGCAGCTCCGGGACAGGGTTCGGCACAGATACGCAGTATTTT
CASSSGTGFGTDTQYF
>-|-|TRBJ2-7|TRBV6-1
TGTGCCAGCAGTGAAGCCAGGGGGGCTGAGTACTTC
CASSEARGAEYF
>-|-|TRBJ2-1|TRBV13
TGTGCCAGCAGCCCACCACTTTCGAGCTCCTACAATGAGCAGTTCTTC
CASSPPLSSSYNEQFF
>-|-|TRBJ1-6|TRBV4-1
TGCGCCAGCAGCCAAGATCCCCTCCCTCAACCTGGACAAGTACTCAATTCACCCCTCCACTTT
CASSQDPLPQPGQVLNSPLHF
>-|-|TRBJ2-5|TRBV4-3
TGCGCCAGCAGCCAAGATCGGGCAGGGTTAGAGACCCAGTACTTC
CASSQDRAGLETQYF
>-|-|TRBJ2-4|TRBV3-1/TRBV3-2
TGTGCCAGCAGCCGTCGAGGCTTAATAGCCAAAAACATTCAGTACTTC
CASSRRGLIAKNIQYF
>-|-|TRBJ2-1|TRBV11-2
TGTGCCAGCAGCTCCGGAACAGGGATCAATGAGCAGTTCTTC
CASSSGTGINEQFF
>once|-|TRBJ2-7|TRBV5-6
TGTGCCAGCAGCTTGACGGTATTGTCCTACGAGCAGTACTTC
CASSLTVLSYEQYF
>-|-|TRBJ1-1|TRBV19
TGTGCCAGTAATGTGGGAGGGAGGATGAACACTGAAGCTTTCTTT
CASNVGGRMNTEAFF
>-|-|TRBJ2-6|TRBV6-2/TRBV6-3
TGTGCCAGCAGTCCACAACACTCTGGGGCCAACGTCCTGACTTTC
CASSPQHSGANVLTF
>-|-|TRBJ1-2|TRBV5-6
TGTGCCAGCAGCTTGGGCAGGGAAGCTCGCTACACCTTC
CASSLGREARYTF
>-|TRBD1|TRBJ2-7|TRBV4-1
TGCGCCAGCAGCACTCTACGGGACAGGGCCTCCTACGAGCAGTACTTC
CASSTLRDRASYEQYF
>-|TRBD1|TRBJ1-2|TRBV5-1
TGCGCCAGCAGCTCGGGGGACAGCTATGGCTACACCTTC
CASSSGDSYGYTF
>-|-|TRBJ2-1|TRBV9
TGTGCCAGCAGCGTCGACTCCCAAAATGAGCAGTTCTTC
CASSVDSQNEQFF
>-|-|TRBJ2-3|TRBV7-2
TGTGCCAGCAGCTTAGGACAAAATACAGATACGCAGTATTTT
CASSLGQNTDTQYF
>-|TRBD1|TRBJ1-6|TRBV27
TGTGCCAGCAGTTCCAGGGGGCGGAATTCACCCCTCCACTTT
CASSSRGRNSPLHF
>few|-|TRBJ1-5|TRBV9
TGTGCCAGCTCTCAGGGGAACGATCAGCCCCAGCATTTT
CASSQGNDQPQHF
>-|-|TRBJ1-5|TRBV6-6
TGTGCCAGCAGCCAGGACACCAATCAGCCCCAGCATTTT
CASSQDTNQPQHF
>-|TRBD1|TRBJ1-5|TRBV5-4
TGTGCCAGCAGCATTGGGGGTGGACAGGGAAATCAGCCCCAGCATTTT
CASSIGGGQGNQPQHF
>-|TRBD1|TRBJ1-3|TRBV5-1
TGCGCCAGCAGCTCGAACAGGGGTCCTGGAAACACCATATATTTT
CASSSNRGPGNTIYF
>-|TRBD1|TRBJ1-3|TRBV5-1
TGCGCCAGCAGCTTGGGGTCCAGGGACAGCTCTGGAAACACCATATATTTT
CASSLGSRDSSGNTIYF
>-|-|TRBJ1-4|TRBV12-3/TRBV12-4
TGTGCCAGCAGTTTTTACGGTGAAAAACTGTTTTTT
CASSFYGEKLFF
>-|-|TRBJ2-3|TRBV19
TGTGCCAGTAGTACCCGCGGGGATACGCAGTATTTT
CASSTRGDTQYF
>-|-|TRBJ2-7|TRBV19
TGTGCCAGTAGTTCCCCGGGACACGGATTCTACGAGCAGTACTTC
CASSSPGHGFYEQYF
>-|TRBD2|TRBJ2-7|TRBV6-5
TGTGCCAGCAGACCGGGACTAGCGGTTTACGAGCAGTACTTC
CASRPGLAVYEQYF
>once|-|TRBJ2-5|TRBV28
TGTGCCAGCAGTACCGCTTTACAGGGCGATCAAGAGACCCAGTACTTC
CASSTALQGDQETQYF
>once|TRBD2|TRBJ2-2|TRBV6-4
TGTGCCAGCAGTGACGCGCGGGGGGCACACACCGGGGAGCTGTTTTTT
CASSDARGAHTGELFF
>-|TRBD1|TRBJ2-3|TRBV24-1
TGTGCCACCAGTGGCGTCAACAGGGGGCTTAGCACAGATACGCAGTATTTT
CATSGVNRGLSTDTQYF
>-|TRBD1|TRBJ2-1|TRBV19
TGTGCCAGTAGTATACAGGGGGCCAGCTCCTACAATGAGCAGTTCTTC
CASSIQGASSYNEQFF
>-|-|TRBJ2-1|TRBV9
TGTGCCAGCAGCCCCAACTTGATTTCCTACAATGAGCAGTTCTTC
CASSPNLISYNEQFF
>-|-|TRBJ1-1|TRBV7-3
TGTGCCAGCAGCGCAGGGGCGCATGGATCTGAAGCTTTCTTT
CASSAGAHGSEAFF
>-|-|TRBJ2-3|TRBV2
TGTGCCAGCAGTGAATCCAGCGTCGTGGATACGCAGTATTTT
CASSESSVVDTQYF
>-|-|TRBJ2-3|TRBV11-2
TGTGCCAGCAGCTTACTGACAGGAAGTTTGTTCACAGATACGCAGTATTTT
CASSLLTGSLFTDTQYF
>-|TRBD1|TRBJ2-7|TRBV18
TGTGCCAGCTCATCAACTAGGACAGGGGGCTACGAGCAGTACTTC
CASSSTRTGGYEQYF
>-|TRBD1|TRBJ2-3|TRBV19
TGTGCCAGTAGCCAGGGGGCAGGCACAGATACGCAGTATTTT
CASSQGAGTDTQYF
>-|-|TRBJ1-1|TRBV5-4
TGTGCCAGCAGCATAACACCTACTGAAGCTTTCTTT
CASSITPTEAFF
>-|-|TRBJ2-7|TRBV18
TGTGCCAGCTCACCAATCGGGGGTTCCTACGAGCAGTACTTC
CASSPIGGSYEQYF
>-|TRBD1|TRBJ2-2|TRBV2
TGTGCCAGCAGTGCCCAAGGGGGCGTCACCGGGGAGCTGTTTTTT
CASSAQGGVTGELFF
>-|-|TRBJ1-3|TRBV3-1/TRBV3-2
TGTGCCAGCAGCCATGTTACAAAAAGCTCTGGAAACACCATATATTTT
CASSHVTKSSGNTIYF
>once|TRBD1|TRBJ1-2|TRBV27
TGTGCCAGCAGTTTTCGAGGACAGGGGGATGGCTACACCTTC
CASSFRGQGDGYTF